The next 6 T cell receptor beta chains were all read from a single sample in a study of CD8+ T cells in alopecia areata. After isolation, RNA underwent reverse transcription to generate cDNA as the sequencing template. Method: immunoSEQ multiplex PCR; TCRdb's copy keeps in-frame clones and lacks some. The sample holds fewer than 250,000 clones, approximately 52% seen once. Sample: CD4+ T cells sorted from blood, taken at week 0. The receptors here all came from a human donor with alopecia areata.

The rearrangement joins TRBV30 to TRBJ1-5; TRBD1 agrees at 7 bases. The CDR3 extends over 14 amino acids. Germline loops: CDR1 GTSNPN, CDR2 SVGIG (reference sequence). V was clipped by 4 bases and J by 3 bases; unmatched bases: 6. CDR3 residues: CAWTMGQSNQPQHF. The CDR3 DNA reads TGTGCCTGGACCATGGGACAGTCCAATCAGCCCCAGCATTTT. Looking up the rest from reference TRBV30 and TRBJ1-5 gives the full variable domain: SQTIHQWPATLVQPVGSPLSLECTVEGTSNPNLYWYRQAAGRGLQLLFYSVGIGQISSEVPQNLSASRPQDRQFILSSKKLLLSDSGFYLCAWTMGQSNQPQHFGDGTRLSIL.

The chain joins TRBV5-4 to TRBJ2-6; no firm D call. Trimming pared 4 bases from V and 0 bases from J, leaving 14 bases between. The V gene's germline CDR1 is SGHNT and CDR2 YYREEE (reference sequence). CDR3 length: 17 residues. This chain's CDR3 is CASSPLPHSSGANVLTF. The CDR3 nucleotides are TGTGCCAGCAGCCCACTACCCCACAGCTCTGGGGCCAACGTCCTGACTTTC.

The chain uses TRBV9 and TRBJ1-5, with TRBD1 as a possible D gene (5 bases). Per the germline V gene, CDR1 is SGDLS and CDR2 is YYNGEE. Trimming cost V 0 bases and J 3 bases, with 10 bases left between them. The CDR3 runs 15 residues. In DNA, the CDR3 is TGTGCCAGCAGCGTAGGTGGGGACGTCAATCAGCCCCAGCATTTT. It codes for CASSVGGDVNQPQHF.

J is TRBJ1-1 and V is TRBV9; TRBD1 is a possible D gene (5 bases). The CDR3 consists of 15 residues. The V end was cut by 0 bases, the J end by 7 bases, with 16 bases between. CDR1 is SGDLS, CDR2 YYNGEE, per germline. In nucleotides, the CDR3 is TGTGCCAGCAGCGTAGTTTTCACCCAAGACAGTGAAGCTTTCTTT. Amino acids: CASSVVFTQDSEAFF.

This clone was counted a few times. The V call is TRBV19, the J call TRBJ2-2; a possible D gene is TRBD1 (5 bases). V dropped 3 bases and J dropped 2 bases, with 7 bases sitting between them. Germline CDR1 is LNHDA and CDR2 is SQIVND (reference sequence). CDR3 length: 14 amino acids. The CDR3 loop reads CASSMQGNTGELFF. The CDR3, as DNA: TGTGCCAGTAGTATGCAGGGCAACACCGGGGAGCTGTTTTTT.

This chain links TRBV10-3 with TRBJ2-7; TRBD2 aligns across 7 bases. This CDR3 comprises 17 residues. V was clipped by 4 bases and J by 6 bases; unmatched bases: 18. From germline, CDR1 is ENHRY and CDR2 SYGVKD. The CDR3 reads CAISGARRLAITGEQYF. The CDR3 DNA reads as TGTGCCATCAGTGGGGCCCGGCGACTAGCTATTACTGGCGAGCAGTACTTC.